This TCR beta chain was identified during a study of blood T cells in healthy people across ages. Together with a sample-barcoded 5' primer, a J-beta primer mix was included in a second PCR lasting about 7 to 11 cycles. TCRdb fed the 5' RACE reads into MiXCR, producing one record per CDR3 protein. The table shows 270,000 or so distinct CDR3 sequences, with 25% to 30% occurring only once. A note on this clonotype: Its antigen is unidentified.

Whole-study results and caveats: Older age coincided with a roughly linear decline in TCR beta diversity per million T cells.

Sequencing was performed on blood. This sequence originates from a woman between 65 and 79 years old in good health.

DNA of the CDR3: TGTGCCAGCAGCGGGTGGGACAGAATGGAAGCCATTCAGTACTTC. Encoded protein: CASSGWDRMEAIQYF. The rearrangement uses TRBV11-2 and TRBJ2-4; TRBD1 matches 7 bases. V lost 5 bases, J lost 9 bases, and 13 bases stayed unmatched. Per germline, CDR1 SGHAT and CDR2 FQNNGV. There are 15 residues in the CDR3.